The text below deals with one T cell receptor (beta chain). This sample stems from a study of T-cell reconstitution after alpha-beta-depleted transplantation in children. J was trimmed by 0 bases and V by 6 bases; bases with no gene match: 10. CDR1 and CDR2 (germline): SGHRS, YFSETQ. This CDR3 has 17 residues. Preparation of the TCRbeta library used unique molecular identifiers. TCRdb processed the PCR reads anew with MiXCR; each CDR3 protein has one entry. The sample shows roughly 500,000 distinct CDR3 sequences, approximately 30% of them seen only once. The material sequenced was PBMCs from the stem cell graft donor, taken from the stem cell graft. The receptor comes from a human donor who donated a stem cell graft to a child with aplastic anemia. The rearrangement links TRBV5-1 to TRBJ2-1, with 9 bases lining up with TRBD2. DNA of the CDR3: TGCGCCAGCAACCGGACTAGCGCGATGAGCTCCTACAATGAGCAGTTCTTC. The encoded protein is CASNRTSAMSSYNEQFF. Full variable domain (missing parts from reference TRBV5-1 and TRBJ2-1): KAGVTQTPRYLIKTRGQQVTLSCSPISGHRSVSWYQQTPGQGLQFLFEYFSETQRNKGNFPGRFSGRQFSNSRSEMNVSTLELGDSALYLCASNRTSAMSSYNEQFFGPGTRLTVL.